The 32 T cell receptor beta chains below all came from one sample that was sequenced in a study of control samples from healthy donors and cancer patients. Libraries were prepared by immunoSEQ multiplex PCR; TCRdb keeps only in-frame clonotypes and omits some of them. Here the sample spans some 150,000 clones, 93% being singletons. The specimen was blood. These receptors all stem from a woman aged 55-75 years in good health.

CDR3 sequence reads: CASSRGKGTGDSPLHF. Written as DNA, the CDR3 is TGTGCCAGCAGCCGCGGTAAGGGGACAGGGGATTCACCCCTCCACTTT. The V and J genes are TRBV5-8 and TRBJ1-6; the match to TRBD1 covers 10 bases. Germline loops: CDR1 SGHTS, CDR2 YDEGEE. The CDR3 contains 16 residues. The ends lost 4 bases at V and 8 bases at J; junction bases unmatched: 9. Complete variable domain (other parts from reference TRBV5-8 and TRBJ1-6): EAGVTQSPTHLIKTRGQQATLRCSPISGHTSVYWYQQALGLGLQFLLWYDEGEERNRGNFPPRFSGRQFPNYSSELNVNALELEDSALYLCASSRGKGTGDSPLHFGNGTRLTVT.

The genes are TRBV7-2 and TRBJ1-4; D remains unclear. V lost 0 bases and J 8 bases, leaving 7 bases between the germline ends. The CDR3 has 13 residues. The germline CDR1 and CDR2 sequences are SGHTA and FQGNSA. The CDR3, as DNA: TGTGCCAGCAGCTTAGCGGGTAGGGAAAAACTGTTTTTT. This gives the protein CASSLAGREKLFF.

The genes are TRBV3-1 (or the pseudogene TRBV3-2) and TRBJ2-3; 11 positions agree with TRBD2. The CDR3 consists of 16 residues. J lost 3 bases, V lost 2 bases, and 4 bases had no gene match. The germline V gene has CDR1 LGHDT and CDR2 YNNKEL (reference sequence). The CDR3 protein is CASSQFSGGGTDTQYF. CDR3 sequence (DNA): TGTGCCAGCAGCCAATTTAGCGGGGGGGGTACAGATACGCAGTATTTT.

The CDR3 DNA follows: TGTGCCAGCAGTTACTCGAGTAGCACAGATACGCAGTATTTT. Translating it yields CASSYSSSTDTQYF. This chain links TRBV6-2 or TRBV6-3 with TRBJ2-3; no clear D. The CDR3 has 14 amino acids. V shed 0 bases and J shed 0 bases, with 4 bases lying between them. CDR1 is MNHEY, CDR2 SVGEGT, per germline.

This clone has a handful of counts. This chain links TRBV18 with TRBJ2-3; no clear D. The CDR3 runs to 18 residues. The V end lost 4 bases, the J end lost 2 bases, and 22 bases lay between the germline ends. Germline loops: CDR1 KGHSH, CDR2 LQKENI. The CDR3 sequence: CASSRNVGTRSITDTQYF. The CDR3 DNA follows: TGTGCCAGCTCACGAAACGTCGGTACAAGAAGTATCACAGATACGCAGTATTTT.

The CDR3 sequence is CASRSWGNQPQHF. CDR3 nucleotides: TGTGCCAGCAGGAGTTGGGGCAATCAGCCCCAGCATTTT. The chain has TRBV2 and TRBJ1-5; D is unresolved. The CDR3 runs 13 residues. V lost 6 bases, J lost 2 bases, and 8 bases lay in between. From germline, CDR1 is SNHLY and CDR2 FYNNEI.

The chain combines TRBV28 with TRBJ1-2, with 9 nucleotides matching TRBD1. Germline CDR1 reads MDHEN; CDR2 reads SYDVKM. The V segment lost 5 bases and the J segment 4 bases; nucleotides outside the gene matches: 5. The CDR3 runs to 14 residues. DNA of the CDR3: TGTGCCAGCAGTACAGGGGGCGCAGGCTATGGCTACACCTTC. The encoded protein is CASSTGGAGYGYTF.

The chain has TRBV7-9 and TRBJ2-1; maybe TRBD2 (6 bases). Germline V lookup: CDR1 SEHNR, CDR2 FQNEAQ (reference sequence). This CDR3 is built from 15 residues. The V and J ends lost 9 bases and 1 base respectively, with 16 bases between them. The CDR3 region is CASDRRGSSYNEQFF. Written as DNA, the CDR3 is TGTGCCAGTGATAGGAGGGGATCATCCTACAATGAGCAGTTCTTC.

This chain joins TRBV2 and TRBJ1-1, with no clear D. Germline V gene data show CDR1 as SNHLY and CDR2 as FYNNEI. V shed 7 bases and J shed 0 bases, with 6 bases lying between them. The CDR3 covers 12 residues. The CDR3 sequence is CASMFMNTEAFF. The CDR3 bases are TGTGCCAGCATGTTTATGAACACTGAAGCTTTCTTT.

The chain employs TRBV6-2 or TRBV6-3 and TRBJ2-7; no clear D gene. Germline lookup yields CDR1 MNHEY and CDR2 SVGEGT. The V and J ends lost 3 bases and 7 bases respectively, with 16 bases between them. This CDR3 has 14 amino acids. This CDR3 is CASSYRVGPGEQYF. CDR3 nucleotides: TGTGCCAGCAGTTATAGAGTCGGGCCGGGTGAGCAGTACTTC.

The chain joins TRBV25-1 to TRBJ2-1; D may match TRBD1 or TRBD2 (5 bases each). V was cut by 5 bases and J by 5 bases, with 16 bases left in between. The CDR3 contains 15 residues. The germline CDR1 and CDR2 sequences are MGHDK and SYGVNS. The DNA for the CDR3 is TGTGCCAGCAGTCCCGGGGCGAGAGGAAACAATGAGCAGTTCTTC. Encoded protein: CASSPGARGNNEQFF.

The DNA for the CDR3 is TGTGCCAGCTCACCTTCCAGTCGGTCTGGAAACACCATATATTTT. Translation: CASSPSSRSGNTIYF. The chain has TRBV18 and TRBJ1-3; D ambiguous. Trimming removed 3 bases at V and 1 base at J, with 10 bases between. The CDR3 is 15 amino acids. Germline CDR1 and CDR2: KGHSH and LQKENI.

CDR3 sequence (DNA): TGTGCCAGCAGTTACTCGAGACAGGGCCCGCGAGATACGCAGTATTTT. This translates into CASSYSRQGPRDTQYF. This rearrangement joins TRBV6-6 to TRBJ2-3, with 7 nucleotides matching TRBD1. This CDR3 comprises 16 residues. V trimming: 0 bases; J trimming: 5 bases; junction bases outside the gene matches: 8. CDR1 is MNHNY and CDR2 is SVGAGI in the germline V gene (reference sequence).

The rearrangement joins TRBV4-3 to TRBJ2-3; D perhaps matches TRBD2 (5 bases). Germline V gives CDR1 LGHNA, CDR2 YSLEER. The CDR3 runs to 16 residues. V was pared by 3 bases and J by 6 bases, with 19 bases between. The CDR3 nucleotides read TGCGCCAGCAGCCAGAATCCGACCCAAACGGGGGATACGCAGTATTTT. Its translation: CASSQNPTQTGDTQYF.

V and J are TRBV2 and TRBJ2-7; 11 positions match TRBD2. The V and J ends lost 6 bases and 1 base, in that order; junction bases with no gene match: 5. CDR3 length: 15 amino acids. Germline assignment: CDR1 SNHLY and CDR2 FYNNEI. CDR3 protein: CASRKTSGASYEQYF. As DNA, the CDR3 is TGTGCCAGCAGGAAGACTAGCGGGGCGTCCTACGAGCAGTACTTC.

This clone was seen only once. The chain uses TRBV7-2 and TRBJ2-3; 12 nucleotides line up with TRBD2. The germline V gene encodes CDR1 SGHTA and CDR2 FQGNSA. With V trimmed by 4 bases and J by 4 bases, 3 bases remained unmatched. CDR3 length equals 15 residues. CDR3 sequence reads: CASSSSGGAPDTQYF. The CDR3 DNA sequence: TGTGCCAGCAGCTCTAGCGGGGGGGCGCCAGATACGCAGTATTTT.

The J gene is TRBJ2-1, the V gene TRBV29-1; 9 nucleotides align to TRBD1. The CDR3 loop spans 15 amino acids. Per the germline V gene, CDR1 is SQVTM and CDR2 is ANQGSEA. V shed 5 bases and J 4 bases; nucleotides not matched to a gene: 9. The CDR3 sequence is CSVHPGTGLYNEQFF. The CDR3 region has the DNA TGCAGCGTTCACCCCGGGACAGGGCTTTACAATGAGCAGTTCTTC.

The genes are TRBV6-4 and TRBJ1-2; D is perhaps TRBD1 (5 bases). This CDR3 region has 17 residues. Germline loops: CDR1 MRHNA, CDR2 SNTAGT. Between the trimmed V and J ends, which lost 0 bases and 3 bases, there was a span of 17 bases. The DNA of the CDR3 is TGTGCCAGCAGTGACTCAATCGGGGACGGGGCATACTATGGCTACACCTTC. This translates into CASSDSIGDGAYYGYTF.

V gene TRBV6-1 combines with J gene TRBJ1-2; no reliable D call. With 2 bases removed from V and 5 bases from J, the gap between germline ends came to 12 bases. CDR3 size: 14 residues. The germline gives CDR1 MNHNS, CDR2 SASEGT. The CDR3: CASSEPIPRYGYTF. The CDR3 bases are TGTGCCAGCAGTGAACCCATCCCCAGGTATGGCTACACCTTC.

This clone occurred once. The chain employs TRBV6-5 and TRBJ1-2; a weak D match, TRBD1 (5 bases). The CDR3 contains 16 residues. Trimming took 2 bases from V and 0 from J, leaving 13 bases between them. Germline CDR1 MNHEY, CDR2 SVGAGI. CDR3 nucleotides: TGTGCCAGCAGTTACCATGGGACGGACGCTAACTATGGCTACACCTTC. This translates into CASSYHGTDANYGYTF.

The CDR3 sequence is CAWSLRSSPLHF. CDR3 coding DNA: TGTGCCTGGAGTCTTCGCTCCTCACCCCTCCACTTT. The chain couples TRBV30 to TRBJ1-6; D uncertain. The germline CDR1 and CDR2 sequences are GTSNPN and SVGIG (reference sequence). Between the trimmed V and J ends, which lost 2 bases and 10 bases, there was a span of 9 bases. The CDR3 length is 12 residues. Looking up the rest from reference TRBV30 and TRBJ1-6 gives the full variable domain: SQTIHQWPATLVQPVGSPLSLECTVEGTSNPNLYWYRQAAGRGLQLLFYSVGIGQISSEVPQNLSASRPQDRQFILSSKKLLLSDSGFYLCAWSLRSSPLHFGNGTRLTVT.

J is TRBJ1-2 and V is TRBV3-1 (or the pseudogene TRBV3-2), with 7 bases matching TRBD1. This CDR3 is built from 15 residues. Germline V gene sequence: CDR1 LGHDT, CDR2 YNNKEL (reference sequence). V gave up 2 bases and J gave up 8 bases; unmatched junction bases: 11. The CDR3 coding sequence is TGTGCCAGCAGCCAATCAACAGGGGCGGGGATGGGCTACACCTTC. Its protein is CASSQSTGAGMGYTF.

The genes are TRBV24-1 and TRBJ2-5, with TRBD1 matching over 9 bases. Germline V lookup: CDR1 KGHDR, CDR2 SFDVKD. The CDR3 loop spans 14 amino acids. Trimming took 4 bases from V and 4 from J; bases not matched to a gene: 3. The CDR3 loop is CATSDSGQGETQYF. CDR3 bases: TGTGCCACCAGTGACTCGGGACAGGGAGAGACCCAGTACTTC.

The gene calls are TRBV5-1 and TRBJ2-5; 7 bases match TRBD1. This CDR3 spans 15 amino acids. Germline CDR1 and CDR2: SGHRS and YFSETQ. V shed 3 bases and J 4 bases; nucleotides not matched to a gene: 9. In nucleotides, the CDR3 is TGCGCCAGCAGCTCCCGGGACGGACAGGCAGAGACCCAGTACTTC. Protein product: CASSSRDGQAETQYF.

V usage is TRBV12-3 or TRBV12-4 and J usage is TRBJ2-7; no definite D call. Trimming took 1 base from V and 5 from J, leaving 9 bases between them. The CDR3 runs to 13 residues. The CDR3: CASSLGFVDEQYF. CDR3 bases: TGTGCCAGCAGTTTAGGCTTTGTGGACGAGCAGTACTTC.

The rearrangement joins TRBV11-1 to TRBJ1-2; 8 nucleotides agree with TRBD1. CDR1 SGHAT and CDR2 FQDESV come from the germline V gene (reference sequence). This CDR3 is built from 15 residues. J was trimmed by 3 bases and V by 2 bases; bases with no gene match: 5. The CDR3, as DNA: TGTGCCAGCAGCTTATCCGACAGGGGCGACTATGGCTACACCTTC. It encodes CASSLSDRGDYGYTF.

The CDR3 protein is CASSQSSGRVGYTF. The CDR3 DNA sequence: TGTGCCAGCAGCCAATCATCCGGGAGGGTCGGGTACACCTTC. The J gene is TRBJ1-2, the V gene TRBV3-1 (or the pseudogene TRBV3-2), with D unclear. The CDR3 length is 14 residues. V lost 2 bases to trimming and J lost 11 bases, with 18 bases between them. The germline V gene encodes CDR1 LGHDT and CDR2 YNNKEL (reference sequence).

This chain joins TRBV7-2 and TRBJ1-4, with 10 positions matching TRBD1. CDR3 length: 15 amino acids. Germline V gives CDR1 SGHTA, CDR2 FQGNSA. Trimming at V came to 7 bases and at J to 7 bases, leaving 9 bases not matched to a gene. CDR3 sequence (DNA): TGTGCCAGCAAAAAATTGGGGACAGGGGCTGAAAAACTGTTTTTT. Translated, it gives CASKKLGTGAEKLFF.

The chain carries TRBV6-5 and TRBJ2-3; a weak D match, TRBD1 (7 bases). Trimming took 10 bases from V and 4 from J, leaving 18 bases between them. The germline gives CDR1 MNHEY, CDR2 SVGAGI. This CDR3 spans 14 amino acids. CDR3 in DNA: TGTGCCACCAAACGGGCCAGGGGGGCAGATACGCAGTATTTT. Its translation: CATKRARGADTQYF.

This rearrangement joins TRBV5-1 to TRBJ1-2; D unresolved. Germline V gene sequence: CDR1 SGHRS, CDR2 YFSETQ. V gave up 0 bases and J gave up 5 bases, with 11 bases separating them. The CDR3 contains 14 residues. The CDR3 is CASSLAPDLYGYTF. CDR3 nucleotides: TGCGCCAGCAGCTTGGCCCCGGACTTGTATGGCTACACCTTC.

The V and J genes are TRBV6-5 and TRBJ2-7; D is perhaps TRBD2 (6 bases). The germline V and J ends were trimmed by 4 bases and 6 bases, with 10 bases remaining between them. The CDR3 contains 12 residues. Germline V gene lookup returns CDR1 MNHEY and CDR2 SVGAGI. The CDR3 region has the DNA TGTGCCAGCAGTTCGGGACTCGGCGAGCAGTACTTC. Translating it yields CASSSGLGEQYF.

The V and J genes are TRBV7-2 and TRBJ1-2; D is unresolved. The germline V gene has CDR1 SGHTA and CDR2 FQGNSA. Trimming removed 1 base at V and 4 bases at J, with 13 bases between. The CDR3 runs 15 residues. The CDR3 region is CASSLEGGRLYGYTF. The CDR3 nucleotides are TGTGCCAGCAGCTTAGAGGGCGGGCGACTCTATGGCTACACCTTC. Using reference TRBV7-2 and TRBJ1-2 for the parts outside the CDR3, the full variable domain is GAGVSQSPSNKVTEKGKDVELRCDPISGHTALYWYRQSLGQGLEFLIYFQGNSAPDKSGLPSDRFSAERTGGSVSTLTIQRTQQEDSAVYLCASSLEGGRLYGYTFGSGTRLTVV.